Listed below are T cell receptor beta chains from one sample, sequenced in a study of regulatory T cells in long-lasting Graves disease. TCRdb re-analysed the multiplex PCR reads in MiXCR, keeping a single row per CDR3 protein. The sample holds some 370,000 distinct CDR3 sequences, over 9.5% seen once. This sample also appeared in a second study, on T cells in Graves' hyperthyroidism and ophthalmopathy.

The input for sequencing was peripheral blood mononuclear cells (PBMCs), taken at new diagnosis, from a patient treated with antithyroid drugs. The receptors derive from a woman between 18 and 29 years old with Graves disease. Each CDR3 is given with its conserved first and last residue. Fields, in order: V gene, J gene, clone size, D gene, CDR3 protein, CDR3 DNA. A D gene is named only where the DNA matches it firmly. Some rows have no size entry. The others give once, few or many, or a class for an expanded clone.

V: TRBV5-6
J: TRBJ2-7
size: NA
D: TRBD1
CDR3: CASSLAKDRASYEQYF
DNA: TGTGCCAGCAGCTTGGCGAAGGACAGGGCCTCCTACGAGCAGTACTTC

V: TRBV18
J: TRBJ2-5
size: many
D: NA
CDR3: CASSPRPGSQETQYF
DNA: TGTGCCAGCTCACCAAGGCCGGGAAGCCAAGAGACCCAGTACTTC

V: TRBV20-1
J: TRBJ2-3
size: many
D: TRBD1
CDR3: CSARDLTGTDNTDTQYF
DNA: TGCAGTGCTAGAGACCTCACAGGGACAGATAACACAGATACGCAGTATTTT

V: TRBV7-2
J: TRBJ2-1
size: many
D: TRBD2
CDR3: CASSPRLAAYNEQFF
DNA: TGTGCCAGCAGCCCAAGACTAGCGGCGTACAATGAGCAGTTCTTC

V: TRBV7-3
J: TRBJ2-2
size: few
D: NA
CDR3: CASSLTRGFGGELFF
DNA: TGTGCCAGCAGCTTAACCAGAGGATTTGGCGGGGAGCTGTTTTTT

V: TRBV29-1
J: TRBJ2-1
size: NA
D: NA
CDR3: CSVDSPSSYNEQFF
DNA: TGCAGCGTTGACTCTCCCAGCTCCTACAATGAGCAGTTCTTC

V: TRBV7-8
J: TRBJ1-2
size: few
D: NA
CDR3: CASSLIYGAEPYYGYTF
DNA: TGCGCCAGCAGCCTCATTTACGGTGCGGAACCTTACTATGGCTACACCTTC

V: TRBV12-3/TRBV12-4
J: TRBJ1-1
size: many
D: TRBD1
CDR3: CASTQGGAQGTEAFF
DNA: TGTGCCAGCACCCAGGGGGGGGCGCAGGGCACTGAAGCTTTCTTT

V: TRBV6-1
J: TRBJ2-3
size: many
D: TRBD2
CDR3: CASTEAGGPEDTQYF
DNA: TGTGCCAGCACTGAAGCGGGGGGGCCTGAAGATACGCAGTATTTT

V: TRBV30
J: TRBJ2-3
size: many
D: NA
CDR3: CAWSVMSPASSTDTQYF
DNA: TGTGCCTGGAGTGTTATGAGTCCAGCGTCGAGCACAGATACGCAGTATTTT

V: TRBV5-4
J: TRBJ2-1
size: few
D: TRBD2
CDR3: CASSLGTSGRRTGQFF
DNA: TGTGCCAGCAGCCTCGGGACTAGCGGGAGGAGGACAGGGCAGTTCTTC

V: TRBV12-3/TRBV12-4
J: TRBJ2-5
size: many
D: TRBD1
CDR3: CASSPGQGTGETQYF
DNA: TGTGCCAGCAGTCCCGGACAGGGGACGGGAGAGACCCAGTACTTC

V: TRBV7-9
J: TRBJ1-1
size: few
D: NA
CDR3: CASSLALGERTFF
DNA: TGTGCCAGCAGCTTGGCCCTAGGTGAGAGAACTTTCTTT

V: TRBV2
J: TRBJ2-2
size: many
D: NA
CDR3: CASSEPPGTITGELFF
DNA: TGTGCCAGCAGTGAACCCCCCGGAACAATAACCGGGGAGCTGTTTTTT

V: TRBV28
J: TRBJ2-3
size: many
D: TRBD1
CDR3: CATIEPQGQGTRTQYF
DNA: TGTGCCACCATAGAGCCGCAGGGACAGGGGACCCGGACGCAGTATTTT

V: TRBV20-1
J: TRBJ2-1
size: many
D: TRBD2
CDR3: CSARPGLILFF
DNA: TGCAGTGCTCGACCGGGACTAATTCTGTTCTTC

V: TRBV29-1
J: TRBJ2-1
size: NA
D: NA
CDR3: CSSRQPLRSSYNEQFF
DNA: TGCAGCTCCCGGCAACCCTTAAGGAGCTCCTACAATGAGCAGTTCTTC

V: TRBV30
J: TRBJ1-1
size: many
D: NA
CDR3: CAWSPGVSTEAFF
DNA: TGTGCCTGGAGTCCCGGGGTTAGCACTGAAGCTTTCTTT

V: TRBV28
J: TRBJ2-5
size: NA
D: TRBD1
CDR3: CASSLRGTGRDQETQYF
DNA: TGTGCCAGCAGTTTGAGGGGGACAGGACGGGATCAAGAGACCCAGTACTTC

V: TRBV29-1
J: TRBJ2-7
size: many
D: NA
CDR3: CSVEDLRGEPSLEQYF
DNA: TGCAGCGTTGAAGATTTGAGGGGGGAGCCTTCTCTCGAGCAGTACTTC

V: TRBV30
J: TRBJ1-4
size: many
D: TRBD1
CDR3: CAWKRTGGEKLFF
DNA: TGTGCCTGGAAGCGGACAGGAGGCGAAAAACTGTTTTTT

V: TRBV27
J: TRBJ2-5
size: NA
D: NA
CDR3: CASQPGPSQETQYF
DNA: TGTGCCAGCCAACCCGGACCCTCTCAAGAGACCCAGTACTTC

V: TRBV30
J: TRBJ1-1
size: many
D: NA
CDR3: CAWSPLSRTEAFF
DNA: TGTGCCTGGAGCCCTCTTAGCCGCACTGAAGCTTTCTTT

V: TRBV6-2/TRBV6-3
J: TRBJ1-2
size: many
D: TRBD1
CDR3: CASSSPGQGKDWGYTF
DNA: TGTGCCAGCAGTTCCCCGGGACAGGGGAAAGATTGGGGCTACACCTTC

V: TRBV7-9
J: TRBJ1-1
size: NA
D: NA
CDR3: CASSLVGLAEAFF
DNA: TGTGCCAGCAGCTTAGTAGGGCTGGCTGAAGCTTTCTTT

V: TRBV10-3
J: TRBJ1-1
size: many
D: NA
CDR3: CAIRSTENTEAFF
DNA: TGTGCCATCAGGTCGACAGAGAACACTGAAGCTTTCTTT

V: TRBV20-1
J: TRBJ2-5
size: NA
D: TRBD2
CDR3: CSARDSSASGSQETQYF
DNA: TGCAGTGCTAGAGATTCGTCGGCTAGCGGAAGCCAAGAGACCCAGTACTTC

V: TRBV27
J: TRBJ1-1
size: NA
D: TRBD1
CDR3: CASSPGGLNTEAFF
DNA: TGTGCCAGCAGTCCAGGGGGCTTGAACACTGAAGCTTTCTTT

V: TRBV27
J: TRBJ1-2
size: many
D: NA
CDR3: CASSLSVGTIYGYTF
DNA: TGTGCCAGCAGTTTATCGGTCGGGACAATCTATGGCTACACCTTC

V: TRBV18
J: TRBJ1-1
size: many
D: NA
CDR3: CASSPGDYSTEAFF
DNA: TGTGCCAGCTCACCCGGGGACTATAGCACTGAAGCTTTCTTT

V: TRBV6-1
J: TRBJ2-1
size: NA
D: TRBD1
CDR3: CASSNMRQGNEQFF
DNA: TGTGCCAGCAGCAACATGAGACAGGGGAATGAGCAGTTCTTC

V: TRBV7-2
J: TRBJ2-2
size: few
D: TRBD2
CDR3: CASRTGLAPFGELFF
DNA: TGTGCCAGCAGAACTGGACTAGCTCCTTTCGGGGAGCTGTTTTTT

V: TRBV7-6
J: TRBJ1-6
size: many
D: TRBD1
CDR3: CASSLAGGGSPLHF
DNA: TGTGCCAGCAGCTTAGCAGGGGGCGGTTCACCCCTCCACTTT

V: TRBV7-8
J: TRBJ2-3
size: many
D: NA
CDR3: CASSLSPWGWGANADTQYF
DNA: TGTGCCAGCAGCTTATCCCCATGGGGTTGGGGGGCGAACGCAGATACGCAGTATTTT

V: TRBV11-1
J: TRBJ2-5
size: many
D: NA
CDR3: CASSTTRDWFETQYF
DNA: TGTGCCAGCAGCACGACCCGGGACTGGTTTGAGACCCAGTACTTC

V: TRBV20-1
J: TRBJ2-7
size: many
D: NA
CDR3: CSAFVPNGEQYF
DNA: TGCAGTGCATTCGTCCCAAACGGCGAGCAGTACTTC

V: TRBV7-2
J: TRBJ2-7
size: many
D: NA
CDR3: CASTFPFGPQYF
DNA: TGTGCCAGCACCTTCCCCTTCGGCCCCCAGTACTTC

V: TRBV28
J: TRBJ1-4
size: once
D: NA
CDR3: CASLEGPNEKLFF
DNA: TGTGCCAGCCTAGAGGGGCCTAATGAAAAACTGTTTTTT

V: TRBV12-3/TRBV12-4
J: TRBJ2-7
size: many
D: NA
CDR3: CASSFSRVNYEQYF
DNA: TGTGCCAGCAGTTTCTCCAGGGTTAACTACGAGCAGTACTTC

V: TRBV20-1
J: TRBJ2-3
size: many
D: TRBD2
CDR3: CSATILAGGPNTQYF
DNA: TGCAGTGCTACCATTCTAGCGGGGGGGCCAAATACGCAGTATTTT